This T cell receptor (beta chain) was found in a study of control samples from healthy donors and cancer patients. Per the germline V gene, CDR1 is SGHAT and CDR2 is FQNNGV. V shed 1 base, J shed 5 bases, and the junction held 4 bases outside the gene matches. The CDR3 covers 14 residues. Here immunoSEQ multiplex PCR was the method, and the copy in TCRdb shows in-frame clones only, minus some. The table has 130,000 or so clones, about 90% seen once. This chain joins TRBV11-2 and TRBJ2-5, with 7 bases lining up with TRBD2. The sequenced material came from blood. The sequence derives from a man between 18 and 35 years old in good health. The chain's CDR3 is CASSLGLARETQYF. For the CDR3, the DNA is TGTGCCAGCAGCTTAGGACTAGCACGGGAGACCCAGTACTTC.